This TCR beta chain was sequenced in a study of CD8 T cells in ankylosing spondylitis. Overall study results and limits: One TCR beta motif, made up of roughly 8 highly homologous variants, appeared characteristic of ankylosing spondylitis blood.

TCRdb reprocessed the 5' RACE reads with MiXCR, giving one entry per CDR3 protein. There are roughly 450,000 distinct CDR3 sequences in the sample; 25% to 30% occur only once, and roughly 0.9% lies in the top ten. This clonotype showed up just a few times. The antigen is undetermined. V lost 4 bases and J lost 0, with 12 bases in between. CDR1 is MGHRA, CDR2 YSYEKL, per germline. There are 15 residues in the CDR3. Input material: blood, either unsorted or a sorted T cell fraction (not recorded which). The chain couples TRBV4-1 to TRBJ1-1; the D is unclear. The clonotype was recovered from a male donor with ankylosing spondylitis. The CDR3: CASSLRRILNTEAFF. The CDR3 bases are TGCGCCAGCAGCCTTCGACGGATACTGAACACTGAAGCTTTCTTT.